This entry concerns a single T cell receptor (beta chain). Antigen specificity is unknown. The CDR3 spans 13 residues. Germline V gene data show CDR1 as SGHNT and CDR2 as YENEEA. The V end lost 5 bases, the J end lost 13 bases, and 21 bases lay between the germline ends. These data come from a study of Ad26.COV2.S vaccination and SARS-CoV-2 variants. Whole-study findings and limits: Non-spike TCR breadth did not differ much between vaccine and placebo recipients.

The table came from immunoSEQ multiplex PCR; TCRdb's copy has only in-frame clones and leaves some out. Of some 320,000 clones listed, around four fifths are singletons. Treatment given: 15 to 20 received Ad26.COV2.S at low or high dose, single or two shots; 5 received placebo; per-sample allocation not given. After the first vaccine or placebo injection, samples were drawn on day 63. The source is a person between 18 and 65 years old who received the Ad26.COV2.S COVID-19 vaccine or a placebo. The chain links TRBV11-3 to TRBJ2-7; possibly TRBD1 for D (6 bases). The input for sequencing was peripheral blood, taken in a trial of Ad26.COV2.S vaccine versus placebo. The CDR3 sequence is CASSPSTGLDRYF. The CDR3, as DNA: TGTGCCAGCAGCCCCTCGACAGGTTTAGATCGTTACTTC.